The rows below give T cell receptor beta chains drawn from one sample of a study of T cells after yellow fever vaccination. TCRdb redid the calling of the 5' RACE reads with MiXCR, one entry per CDR3 protein. The sample carries 450,000 to 650,000 distinct CDR3 sequences, approximately 12% recorded once. The sample in question was PBMCs, obtained on the day of the yellow fever booster vaccination. The receptors shown here come from a man aged 25-45 years who received the YFV17D yellow fever vaccine. Each CDR3 is given with its conserved first and last residue. D genes are given only for firm matches. Clone size is stated in some rows and not others, as once, few, many or a class when expanded.

size	V	J	D	DNA	CDR3
-	TRBV6-5	TRBJ2-1	TRBD2	TGTGCCAGTTCAGTTGGGCGGGAGTGGCTGAATGAGCAGTTCTTC	CASSVGREWLNEQFF
-	TRBV10-3	TRBJ2-2	-	TGTGCCATCAGTGAAGAACCCTGGGTGGCCGGGGAGCTGTTTTTT	CAISEEPWVAGELFF
few	TRBV29-1	TRBJ2-5	TRBD2	TGCAGCGTTGCGACGGGAGGTGGGGAGACCCAGTACTTC	CSVATGGGETQYF
few	TRBV7-2	TRBJ2-3	TRBD2	TGTGCCAGCAGCAAAGGACTAGCCCCAGATACGCAGTATTTT	CASSKGLAPDTQYF
-	TRBV29-1	TRBJ2-4	-	TGCAGCGGGGGGTCCAGTTACATTCAGTACTTC	CSGGSSYIQYF
few	TRBV14	TRBJ2-7	-	TGTGCCAGCAGCCACGAAATCGACTACGAGCAGTACTTC	CASSHEIDYEQYF
few	TRBV7-2	TRBJ2-7	TRBD1	TGTGCCAGCAGACGGACAGGGTTAGGGTACGAGCAGTACTTC	CASRRTGLGYEQYF
-	TRBV18	TRBJ2-5	-	TGTGCCAGCTCACCATTGTCGACGGAGACCCAGTACTTC	CASSPLSTETQYF
-	TRBV20-1	TRBJ2-1	TRBD2	TGCAGTGCGAAAAAGGAAAGCGGGAGCTCCTACAATGAGCAGTTCTTC	CSAKKESGSSYNEQFF
-	TRBV10-3	TRBJ1-2	-	TGTGCCAAAGGGATCCCCGGGACCTATGGCTACACCTTC	CAKGIPGTYGYTF
few	TRBV12-3/TRBV12-4	TRBJ2-5	-	TGTGCCAGCACAATATCAGGGAAGGAGACCCAGTACTTC	CASTISGKETQYF
few	TRBV7-9	TRBJ2-7	-	TGTGCCAGCAGCTTAAGAGCTTCCGACGAGCAGTACTTC	CASSLRASDEQYF
many	TRBV5-1	TRBJ2-1	TRBD1	TGCGCCAGCAGCTCTTCAGGACAGGGCTATGAGCAGTTCTTC	CASSSSGQGYEQFF
few	TRBV20-1	TRBJ2-1	TRBD2	TGCAGTGCTAGTCGCGTGACTAGCGGGAGGGCCATAAATGAGCAGTTCTTC	CSASRVTSGRAINEQFF
-	TRBV7-6	TRBJ2-2	TRBD1	TGTGCCAGCAGCACCCTGACAGGGGGGATGAACACCGGGGAGCTGTTTTTT	CASSTLTGGMNTGELFF
-	TRBV5-1	TRBJ2-5	TRBD2	TGCGCCAGCAGCTTGGAGGCAGCGGGAGGTAAGACCCAGTACTTC	CASSLEAAGGKTQYF
few	TRBV19	TRBJ2-1	TRBD2	TGTGCCAGTAGTCGAACTAGCGGGAGAAGTCGAACCTACAATGAGCAGTTCTTC	CASSRTSGRSRTYNEQFF
many	TRBV30	TRBJ2-1	TRBD1	TGTGCCTGCCTCAGCCCCCTGGACAGGCGCTCCTACAATGAGCAGTTCTTC	CACLSPLDRRSYNEQFF
many	TRBV7-2	TRBJ2-3	TRBD2	TGTGCCAGCAGCCCCCAGGGACTAGCGGGAACTACAGATACGCAGTATTTT	CASSPQGLAGTTDTQYF
-	TRBV7-9	TRBJ2-1	TRBD1	TGTGCCAGCAGTCAGAGGGACAGGGGGAATGAGCAGTTCTTC	CASSQRDRGNEQFF
few	TRBV14	TRBJ2-7	TRBD1	TGTGCCAGCAGCCCACCGTGGACAGGGGGCTACGAGCAGTACTTC	CASSPPWTGGYEQYF
-	TRBV9	TRBJ2-7	-	TGTGCCAGCAGCGCGACGGGGACGGTAACCTACGAGCAGTACTTC	CASSATGTVTYEQYF
few	TRBV28	TRBJ1-2	TRBD1	TGTGCCAGCAGTGTAACTACGGGACAGGTTTTTGGCTACACCTTC	CASSVTTGQVFGYTF
many	TRBV11-2	TRBJ2-1	TRBD1	TGTGCCAGCAGCCGGGACAGCTCCTACAATGAGCAGTTCTTC	CASSRDSSYNEQFF
few	TRBV15	TRBJ2-1	-	TGTGCCACCAGCAGAGGACCCGGGACTTTTCGACAGTTCTTC	CATSRGPGTFRQFF
-	TRBV6-1	TRBJ2-1	TRBD1	TGTGCCAGCAGTGCCCTCCGACAGGGGGGGAACAATGAGCAGTTCTTC	CASSALRQGGNNEQFF
-	TRBV20-1	TRBJ2-1	TRBD2	TGCAGTGCTCATCGGACTAGCGGCAATGAGCAGTTCTTC	CSAHRTSGNEQFF
-	TRBV27	TRBJ2-1	TRBD1	TGTGCCAGCAGTTTGCAGACAGGGGCCTCCTACAATGAGCAGTTCTTC	CASSLQTGASYNEQFF
-	TRBV27	TRBJ2-1	-	TGTGCCAGCAGTTTAATTGGCAGCAATGAGCAGTTCTTC	CASSLIGSNEQFF
-	TRBV18	TRBJ1-4	-	TGTGCCAGCTCACAACGCAACAATGAAAAACTGTTTTTT	CASSQRNNEKLFF
-	TRBV20-1	TRBJ2-2	TRBD2	TGCTGTGCTTTTACACTTCTAGCGGGAGGAAACGGGGAGCTGTTTTTT	CCAFTLLAGGNGELFF
-	TRBV29-1	TRBJ2-1	TRBD1	TGCAGCGTTGCTAGTTGGATGGGCAGGGGGCCAAGCGATGAGCAGTTCTTC	CSVASWMGRGPSDEQFF
-	TRBV14	TRBJ2-7	-	TGTGCCAGCAGCCAAGGTAGTAGCGACAGCATTGGGCAGTACTTC	CASSQGSSDSIGQYF
-	TRBV4-3	TRBJ2-3	TRBD2	TGCGCCAGCATCTCGACTAGCGCAAACACAGATACGCAGTATTTT	CASISTSANTDTQYF
few	TRBV11-2	TRBJ2-7	-	TGTGCCAGCAGCCGGGGGGCAGGGGAGTACGAGCAGTACTTC	CASSRGAGEYEQYF
-	TRBV20-1	TRBJ1-5	-	TGCAGTGCTAGTCGCCCGGGCGATCAGCCCCAGCATTTT	CSASRPGDQPQHF
few	TRBV29-1	TRBJ2-7	TRBD2	TGCAGCGTGGAACTAGCGGGAGGCCGTACCTACGAGCAGTACTTC	CSVELAGGRTYEQYF
-	TRBV5-1	TRBJ1-2	-	TGCGCCAGCAGCTTGGAGGCGCAGGCTAACTATGGCTACACCTTC	CASSLEAQANYGYTF
few	TRBV11-2	TRBJ2-6	TRBD2	TGTGCCAGCAGCTTAGATCAAGCGGGAGTCTATAGCTCTGGGGCCAACGTCCTGACTTTC	CASSLDQAGVYSSGANVLTF
-	TRBV5-4	TRBJ1-5	-	TGTGCCAGCAGCCCTGGAATTAGCAATCAGCCCCAGCATTTT	CASSPGISNQPQHF
many	TRBV14	TRBJ2-4	-	TGTGCCAGCAGCCAGGGGGCCCCAAACATTCAGTACTTC	CASSQGAPNIQYF
few	TRBV5-1	TRBJ2-7	TRBD1	TGCGCCAGCAGCCGGGACAGGCTCGGCGAGCAGTACTTC	CASSRDRLGEQYF
few	TRBV15	TRBJ2-2	-	TGTGCCACCGCCCAAGGTGGGGACACCGGGGAGCTGTTTTTT	CATAQGGDTGELFF
few	TRBV5-1	TRBJ2-7	-	TGCGCCAGCAGCTTTAGCGAGGCCTCCTACGAGCAGTACTTC	CASSFSEASYEQYF
-	TRBV7-2	TRBJ2-7	TRBD1	TGTGCCAGCAGCTTAACATCGGGACAGGGTTACGAGCAGTACTTC	CASSLTSGQGYEQYF
-	TRBV24-1	TRBJ2-3	TRBD1	TGTGCCACCAGTGATCCGGCCGGACAGGGTAAAGATACGCAGTATTTT	CATSDPAGQGKDTQYF
-	TRBV18	TRBJ2-7	-	TGTGCCAGCTCACCACGGGACACTCCTACCTACGAGCAGTACTTC	CASSPRDTPTYEQYF
-	TRBV6-1	TRBJ2-7	TRBD2	TGTGCCAGCAGAAGGGGCTCTAGCGGGTCGGTTAGGGAGCAGTACTTC	CASRRGSSGSVREQYF
once	TRBV20-1	TRBJ2-3	-	TGCAGTGCTGGGACTGACCCAGATACGCAGTATTTT	CSAGTDPDTQYF